These 9 T cell receptor beta chains came from one sample sequenced in a study of cytomegalovirus exposure and HLA in healthy donors (dated by TCRdb to 2016 to 2017). The protocol used for the library was the immunoSEQ multiplex PCR assay. For the multiplex PCR, a mixture combining 60 forward primers for TCR Vbeta segments and 13 reverse primers for TCR Jbeta segments was used. Drawn from immuneACCESS, this table holds only the in-frame rearrangements with V and J called that TCRdb kept. Clones are partly lost; checked studies trace under half to an unresolved V gene and leave the rest unexplained. This sample lists 130,000 or so clones; 78% were detected once. Approximately 1.6% of the sample lies in the top ten. The specimen sequenced was PBMCs. The origin of the receptors is a woman under 30 in good health and CMV-seronegative.

This chain uses TRBV6-6 with TRBJ2-1; 7 bases line up with TRBD2. The CDR3 spans 15 residues. Per the germline V gene, CDR1 is MNHNY and CDR2 is SVGAGI (reference sequence). V shed 4 bases and J 8 bases; nucleotides not matched to a gene: 11. The CDR3 protein is CASSSLQGEGYEQFF. DNA for the CDR3: TGTGCCAGCAGTTCCCTACAAGGGGAGGGCTATGAGCAGTTCTTC.

This sequence joins TRBV9 and TRBJ2-2; 9 bases align to TRBD2. Germline V gene sequence: CDR1 SGDLS, CDR2 YYNGEE. The CDR3 totals 15 residues. J gave up 7 bases and V 4 bases, and 8 bases lay outside the gene matches. CDR3 coding DNA: TGTGCCAGCAGCCCTTTAGCGGGAGCGAGCGGGGAGCTGTTTTTT. Residues: CASSPLAGASGELFF.

The chain employs TRBV11-2 and TRBJ2-7, with D unresolved. In germline, CDR1 is SGHAT, CDR2 FQNNGV. The length of the CDR3 is 14 residues. V gave up 2 bases and J gave up 1 base, with 9 bases separating them. CDR3 DNA: TGTGCCAGCAGCTTATCCCGCTATTCCTACGAGCAGTACTTC. Translated, it gives CASSLSRYSYEQYF.

The chain has TRBV5-5 and TRBJ1-2; D unresolved. The CDR3 extends over 13 amino acids. Trimming cost V 3 bases and J 3 bases, with 9 bases left between them. Germline values: CDR1 SGHKS, CDR2 YYEKEE (reference sequence). CDR3 amino acids: CASSSDGDYGYTF. The CDR3 DNA reads TGTGCCAGCAGCTCTGACGGGGACTATGGCTACACCTTC.

This CDR3 reads CATSRDLGNQPQHF. The DNA for the CDR3 is TGTGCCACCAGCAGAGATCTCGGCAATCAGCCCCAGCATTTT. The genes are TRBV15 and TRBJ1-5; no reliable D call. The CDR3 runs to 14 residues. The V and J ends lost 0 bases and 2 bases respectively, with 5 bases between them. Germline CDR1 is LNHNV and CDR2 is YYDKDF (reference sequence).

This clone was seen just once. This rearrangement joins TRBV6-5 to TRBJ2-5; 10 nucleotides line up with TRBD1. The CDR3 contains 15 residues. The trim removed 5 bases at V and 1 base at J, leaving 4 bases unmatched. Germline CDR1 reads MNHEY; CDR2 reads SVGAGI. The CDR3 protein is CASSPRDRGQETQYF. CDR3 DNA: TGTGCCAGCAGTCCCCGGGACAGGGGCCAAGAGACCCAGTACTTC.

This chain links TRBV2 with TRBJ2-2; D may be TRBD2 (6 bases). The germline V gene has CDR1 SNHLY and CDR2 FYNNEI. The CDR3 has 14 residues. V lost 11 bases, J lost 2 bases, and 15 bases lay in between. The CDR3 DNA follows: TGTGCCTCTCGTCTAGCGCCCAACACCGGGGAGCTGTTTTTT. Translation gives CASRLAPNTGELFF. Full variable domain (outside the CDR3, taken from reference TRBV2 and TRBJ2-2): EPEVTQTPSHQVTQMGQEVILRCVPISNHLYFYWYRQILGQKVEFLVSFYNNEISEKSEIFDDQFSVERPDGSNFTLKIRSTKLEDSAMYFCASRLAPNTGELFFGEGSRLTVL.

The table lists this clone with a few counts. V gene TRBV6-1 combines with J gene TRBJ1-4, with D possibly matching TRBD1 (6 bases). The germline V and J ends were trimmed by 7 bases and 11 bases, with 17 bases remaining between them. Germline assignment: CDR1 MNHNS and CDR2 SASEGT. The CDR3 loop spans 13 amino acids. CDR3 sequence reads: CASNPGTPAKLFF. The CDR3, as DNA: TGTGCCAGCAACCCCGGGACACCGGCGAAACTGTTTTTT.

This chain uses TRBV28 with TRBJ1-1, with D unclear. There are 14 residues in the CDR3. The germline V gene has CDR1 MDHEN and CDR2 SYDVKM. The V end was cut by 5 bases, the J end by 1 base, with 11 bases between. In DNA form, the CDR3 reads TGTGCCAGCAGTCTCCACAGCAAGAACACTGAAGCTTTCTTT. It encodes CASSLHSKNTEAFF. Supplemented by reference TRBV28 and TRBJ1-1, the full variable domain reads DVKVTQSSRYLVKRTGEKVFLECVQDMDHENMFWYRQDPGLGLRLIYFSYDVKMKEKGDIPEGYSVSREKKERFSLILESASTNQTSMYLCASSLHSKNTEAFFGQGTRLTVV.